These 16 T cell receptor beta chains were sequenced from one sample in a study of T cells in women clearing cervical HPV infection. The table came from immunoSEQ multiplex PCR; TCRdb's copy has only in-frame clones and leaves some out. Its table records 25,000 to 35,000 clones. The material sequenced was blood buffy coat. The receptors derive from a woman between 18 and 69 years old with a cervical HPV16 infection that either progressed to CIN3+ or cleared (not recorded which).

Regarding this clone: The read terminates 3 residues ahead of where the CDR3 ends, so the germline J gene completes it. The V call is TRBV5-1, the J call TRBJ2-5, with 13 bases aligning to TRBD2. The germline V gene has CDR1 SGHRS and CDR2 YFSETQ. This CDR3 is 16 amino acids long. V shed 4 bases, J shed 5 bases, and the junction held 8 bases outside the gene matches. The CDR3 protein is CASSPGLAGAGETQYF. The sequenced part of the CDR3 DNA is TGCGCCAGCAGCCCCGGACTAGCGGGGGCTGGGGAGACC.

As concerns this clone: The sequenced fragment ends 3 residues before the CDR3 boundary, so the rest is inferred from the germline J gene. The chain joins TRBV6-4 to TRBJ2-5, with a possible D match to TRBD2 (5 bases). CDR3 length equals 13 residues. Germline V gene data show CDR1 as MRHNA and CDR2 as SNTAGT. This CDR3 reads CASSSDSRDTQYF. The sequenced CDR3 bases are TGTGCCAGCAGTTCGGACTCTCGAGATACC.

The chain's CDR3 is CASSPDRDSYGYTF. Incomplete CDR3 DNA: TGTGCCAGCAGTCCCGACCGGGACAGCTATGGC. The chain recombines TRBV12-3 or TRBV12-4 with TRBJ1-2, with 7 positions matching TRBD1. The read stops 3 residues short of the end of the CDR3; the missing end is completed from the germline J gene. The V and J ends lost 5 bases and 4 bases, in that order; junction bases with no gene match: 7. The CDR3 is 14 residues long.

Comments on this clone: Read coverage stops 3 residues before the CDR3 terminus; the germline J gene supplies the remainder. The J gene is TRBJ2-5, the V gene TRBV2, with no clear D. Germline CDR1 is SNHLY and CDR2 is FYNNEI. The CDR3 has 12 residues. V was shortened by 5 bases and J by 2 bases, with 6 bases between the two germline ends. The CDR3 region is CASSPSQETQYF. The part of the CDR3 DNA that was read is TGTGCCAGCAGTCCTTCTCAAGAGACC.

A remark on this clone: The read is 3 residues too short to cover the CDR3 end, so that end is filled in from the germline J gene. The chain joins TRBV20-1 to TRBJ1-2, with D perhaps matching TRBD1 (5 bases). The CDR3 extends over 15 amino acids. The germline V gene has CDR1 DFQATT and CDR2 SNEGSKA (reference sequence). The CDR3 is CSASPPDGQGGRYTF. The covered CDR3 bases are TGCAGTGCTAGTCCCCCCGACGGGCAGGGAGGTCGC.

A remark on this clone: Coverage ceases 3 residues before the CDR3 finishes, and the germline J gene fills in the end. The genes are TRBV7-6 and TRBJ1-5; 7 positions match TRBD1. Trimming took 5 bases from V and 0 from J; bases not matched to a gene: 10. The CDR3 totals 17 residues. Germline CDR1 is SGHVS and CDR2 is FNYEAQ. CDR3 DNA (partial): TGTGCCAGCAGCCCCACGGGACAGAGAAATAGCAATCAGCCC. This encodes CASSPTGQRNSNQP. The full-length CDR3 reads as CASSPTGQRNSNQPQHF.

About this clone itself: The read ends 3 residues before the CDR3 terminus; that terminus is restored from the germline J gene. The chain employs TRBV19 and TRBJ1-4; tentative D call: TRBD1 (5 bases). Germline CDR1 LNHDA, CDR2 SQIVND (reference sequence). The CDR3 runs 14 residues. This CDR3 is CASSDRSGANVLFF. The CDR3 DNA, read in part, is TGTGCCAGTAGTGACAGATCTGGGGCCAACGTA.

Of note for this clone: The sequence runs out 3 residues before the end of the CDR3; the remainder is reconstructed from the germline J gene. V usage is TRBV10-3 and J usage is TRBJ2-3, with 12 bases matching TRBD1. In germline, CDR1 is ENHRY, CDR2 SYGVKD. The V gene end was trimmed by 7 bases and the J gene end by 6 bases; junction bases not matched to a gene: 11. CDR3 size: 16 residues. The covered CDR3 bases are TGTGCCATCACCCCCAACCGGGACAGGGGGCTGGATACG. Encoded protein: CAITPNRDRGLDT. The entire CDR3 protein reads CAITPNRDRGLDTQYF.

With regard to this clone: The read falls 3 residues short of the CDR3 end, and the missing part is taken from the germline J gene. The rearrangement uses TRBV7-2 and TRBJ2-5; the match to TRBD2 covers 7 bases. Germline trimming cut 6 bases from V and 6 bases from J; bases unmatched to any gene: 13. Germline CDR1 and CDR2: SGHTA and FQGNSA. The CDR3 is made up of 15 amino acids. CDR3 amino acids: CASRVGAGRDKTQYF. The DNA read from the CDR3 is TGTGCCAGCAGAGTTGGGGCAGGGAGGGATAAGACC.

On this clone: With the read ending 3 residues before the CDR3 end, the germline J gene is used to fill in that end. The chain recombines TRBV6-1 with TRBJ1-4, with 10 nucleotides matching TRBD1. From germline, CDR1 is MNHNS and CDR2 SASEGT. This CDR3 is 17 amino acids long. The sequenced CDR3 bases are TGTGCCAGCAGTGCAGCGACAGGGGGCTCTGGGGCCAACGTA. The encoded protein is CASSAATGGSGANV. The whole CDR3 is CASSAATGGSGANVLFF.

A remark on this clone: The DNA ends 3 residues before the CDR3 does, and the rest of the CDR3 is filled in from the germline J gene. The chain links TRBV19 to TRBJ2-7; 9 bases line up with TRBD1. V lost 4 bases to trimming and J lost 0 bases; unmatched junction nucleotides: 4. Per germline, CDR1 LNHDA and CDR2 SQIVND (reference sequence). The CDR3 has 15 residues. The chain's CDR3 is CASSTRQGGSYEQYF. Incomplete CDR3 DNA: TGTGCCAGTAGTACCCGACAGGGGGGCTCCTACGAG.

Note on this clone: The read terminates 3 residues ahead of where the CDR3 ends, so the germline J gene completes it. V gene TRBV7-2 combines with J gene TRBJ2-4; TRBD1 matches at 7 bases. Germline-derived CDR1 and CDR2 are SGHTA and FQGNSA. The CDR3 is 14 residues long. This chain's CDR3 is CASSATQGFVGQYF. The sequenced part of the CDR3 DNA is TGTGCCAGCAGCGCAACACAGGGGTTTGTGGGT.

Notes on this clone: The observed sequence ends 3 residues before the CDR3 terminus, with the missing tail filled in from the germline J gene. The V gene is TRBV7-9, the J gene TRBJ2-3; D may be TRBD1 or TRBD2 (5 bases each). The CDR3 totals 13 residues. Germline values: CDR1 SEHNR, CDR2 FQNEAQ (reference sequence). The CDR3 spells CASSFQGDEPQYF. The covered CDR3 bases are TGTGCCAGCAGCTTTCAGGGAGACGAGCCG.

As regards this clone: The read comes to an end 3 residues before the CDR3 does, leaving the germline J gene to fill in the end. V is TRBV7-2 and J is TRBJ1-2, with D hard to call. Germline assignment: CDR1 SGHTA and CDR2 FQGNSA. This CDR3 region has 12 residues. V lost 4 bases and J 1 base, leaving 4 bases between the germline ends. The sequenced CDR3 bases are TGTGCCAGCAGCTCCCATAACTATGGC. This encodes CASSSHNYG. The whole CDR3 reads CASSSHNYGYTF.

A remark on this clone: The read is 3 residues too short to cover the CDR3 end, so that end is filled in from the germline J gene. The gene calls are TRBV18 and TRBJ1-5; possibly TRBD1 for D (5 bases). Germline V gene data show CDR1 as KGHSH and CDR2 as LQKENI. V lost 3 bases and J 7 bases, leaving 10 bases between the germline ends. CDR3 length: 13 residues. The part of the CDR3 DNA that was read is TGTGCCAGCTCACCCCCGGGGGGACAGCCC. Encoded protein: CASSPPGGQP. The CDR3 in full is CASSPPGGQPQHF.

Note on this clone: The read ends 3 residues before the CDR3 terminus; that terminus is restored from the germline J gene. This chain links TRBV30 with TRBJ1-1; 8 nucleotides match TRBD1. This CDR3 has 13 residues. Looked up from germline, CDR1 is GTSNPN and CDR2 is SVGIG (reference sequence). J lost 5 bases, V lost 4 bases, and 6 bases had no gene match. CDR3 in amino acids: CAWTWTGLTEAFF. The CDR3 bases that were read are TGTGCCTGGACGTGGACAGGGCTAACTGAA.